The 21 T cell receptor beta chains in this list originate from one sample, sequenced in a study of neurological immune-mediated disorders. In TCRdb, the 5' RACE reads were re-called with MiXCR into one record per CDR3 protein. The sample carries more than 15,000 distinct CDR3 sequences, over 12% recorded once. The specimen was PBMCs. The receptors here all came from a man in his sixties with HTLV-1-associated myelopathy (HAM/TSP).

The J gene is TRBJ2-3, the V gene TRBV6-5; 10 nucleotides align to TRBD2. This CDR3 has 15 residues. Looked up from germline, CDR1 is MNHEY and CDR2 is SVGAGI. Trimming removed 6 bases from V and 1 base from J; junction bases left unmatched: 4. The CDR3 region is CASRSGLAGTDTQYF. The CDR3 coding sequence is TGTGCCAGCAGATCCGGACTAGCGGGCACAGATACGCAGTATTTT.

This clonotype was recorded at least ten times. V is TRBV6-6 and J is TRBJ1-5, with TRBD1 matching over 8 bases. CDR3 length: 15 residues. Germline assignment: CDR1 MNHNY and CDR2 SVGAGI (reference sequence). V dropped 2 bases and J dropped 5; count of bases not matched to a gene: 5. The CDR3 is CASSYQGTGDQPQHF. In nucleotides, the CDR3 is TGTGCCAGCAGTTACCAGGGGACAGGTGATCAGCCCCAGCATTTT.

This clonotype was counted at least ten times. The genes are TRBV12-3 or TRBV12-4 and TRBJ2-3, with D perhaps matching TRBD1 or TRBD2 (6 bases each). This CDR3 contains 16 residues. Trimming shortened V by 7 bases and J by 6 bases, and 23 bases separated the two germline ends. CDR3 nucleotides: TGTGCCAGCACCAAAGGGTCCGGGGGCCGCGGTGATACGCAGTATTTT. This gives the protein CASTKGSGGRGDTQYF.

This clonotype was detected ten times or more. The chain recombines TRBV15 with TRBJ2-7; 8 nucleotides line up with TRBD2. V lost 0 bases to trimming and J lost 2 bases; unmatched junction nucleotides: 9. The CDR3 has 17 amino acids. The germline gives CDR1 LNHNV, CDR2 YYDKDF (reference sequence). CDR3 coding DNA: TGTGCCACCAGCAGAGATTCGCGGACAGCGGGGGCCTACGAGCAGTACTTC. Translation: CATSRDSRTAGAYEQYF.

This clonotype was counted ten times or more. The V call is TRBV20-1, the J call TRBJ2-1, with 7 positions matching TRBD1. From germline, CDR1 is DFQATT and CDR2 SNEGSKA (reference sequence). V gave up 3 bases and J gave up 8 bases; unmatched junction bases: 10. The CDR3 sequence is 14 residues long. This CDR3 is CSASPRDREYEQFF. The CDR3 DNA sequence: TGCAGTGCTAGCCCCCGAGACAGGGAGTATGAGCAGTTCTTC.

This clonotype occurred many times. The V gene is TRBV7-2, the J gene TRBJ2-1; D might be TRBD2 (5 bases). With 4 bases removed from V and 0 bases from J, the gap between germline ends came to 10 bases. The CDR3 consists of 15 residues. Germline CDR1 and CDR2: SGHTA and FQGNSA. CDR3 residues: CASSSRGPSYNEQFF. As DNA, the CDR3 is TGTGCCAGCAGCTCCCGAGGGCCCTCCTACAATGAGCAGTTCTTC.

This clonotype was seen many times. This rearrangement joins TRBV12-5 to TRBJ1-1, with TRBD1 matching over 8 bases. This CDR3 has 15 amino acids. The ends lost 0 bases at V and 5 bases at J; junction bases unmatched: 5. Germline V lookup: CDR1 LGHNT, CDR2 FRNRAP. This CDR3 reads CASGLVSGGSTEAFF. The CDR3 nucleotides read TGTGCTAGTGGTTTGGTATCAGGGGGCTCGACTGAAGCTTTCTTT.

This clonotype appeared once. This may be a read error, as it is one base from a much larger clone. The V and J genes are TRBV25-1 and TRBJ1-2; 7 nucleotides agree with TRBD1. The V gene's germline CDR1 is MGHDK and CDR2 SYGVNS. V shed 8 bases and J 8 bases; nucleotides not matched to a gene: 17. This CDR3 has 15 amino acids. CDR3 loop: CASHTTGADGVGYTF. The CDR3 DNA sequence: TGTGCCAGCCACACAACAGGGGCCGACGGAGTAGGCTACACCTTC.

Turning to this clonotype: A read error is possible here, since a much larger clone lies one base away. The chain couples TRBV3-1 to TRBJ1-1; a weak D match, TRBD1 (6 bases). Germline V gene sequence: CDR1 LGHDT, CDR2 YNNKEL (reference sequence). The CDR3 length is 16 residues. V lost 1 base, J lost 4 bases, and 16 bases lay in between. The CDR3 nucleotides read TGTGCCAGCAGCCAAGTAGGGGGAACACAAGGCACTGAAGCTTTCTTT. The encoded protein is CASSQVGGTQGTEAFF.

This clonotype was observed at least ten times. CDR3 nucleotide sequence: TGCGCCAGCAGCTTGTTTGTAGGGGGCCGTTCGAGCTCCTACAATGAGCAGTTCTTC. Its protein product is CASSLFVGGRSSSYNEQFF. The chain combines TRBV5-1 with TRBJ2-1; TRBD1 aligns across 7 bases. There are 19 residues in the CDR3. CDR1 is SGHRS and CDR2 is YFSETQ in the germline V gene. Trimming took 1 base from V and 0 from J; bases not matched to a gene: 13. Combining the CDR3 with reference TRBV5-1 and TRBJ2-1 gives the whole variable domain KAGVTQTPRYLIKTRGQQVTLSCSPISGHRSVSWYQQTPGQGLQFLFEYFSETQRNKGNFPGRFSGRQFSNSRSEMNVSTLELGDSALYLCASSLFVGGRSSSYNEQFFGPGTRLTVL.

This clonotype appeared a single time. The chain carries TRBV5-6 and TRBJ2-1; D gene ambiguous. Deletions cut 0 bases from V and 7 bases from J, with 14 bases between. This CDR3 spans 15 amino acids. CDR1 is SGHDT, CDR2 YYEEEE, per germline. The CDR3 nucleotides are TGTGCCAGCAGCTTGGGGCATGTCCTAACTAATGAGCAGTTCTTC. It specifies CASSLGHVLTNEQFF.

This clonotype was seen at least ten times. The gene calls are TRBV9 and TRBJ2-3; D tentatively reads TRBD1 or TRBD2 (5 bases each). Germline CDR1 is SGDLS and CDR2 is YYNGEE. Trimming removed 1 base from V and 2 bases from J, with 11 bases in between. CDR3 length equals 15 residues. This chain's CDR3 is CASSVWGIDTDTQYF. The CDR3 DNA is TGTGCCAGCAGCGTATGGGGGATCGACACAGATACGCAGTATTTT.

This clonotype was counted ten times or more. The chain recombines TRBV28 with TRBJ1-2, with no clear D. This CDR3 has 14 residues. The V gene lost 5 bases and the J gene lost 4 bases, with 14 bases spanning the gap. Germline loops: CDR1 MDHEN, CDR2 SYDVKM. The CDR3 loop is CASSLITGGYGYTF. The CDR3 DNA is TGTGCCAGCAGTCTCATTACGGGTGGCTATGGCTACACCTTC.

Many counts were recorded for this clonotype. The DNA for the CDR3 is TGTGCCAGCAGCGTCGGTCTACTGCCTGGTGGCTACACCTTC. Translated, it gives CASSVGLLPGGYTF. V and J are TRBV11-2 and TRBJ1-2; D ambiguous. CDR1 SGHAT and CDR2 FQNNGV come from the germline V gene. The CDR3 totals 14 residues. Trimming removed 5 bases from V and 7 bases from J, with 17 bases in between. The variable domain in full, completed from reference TRBV11-2 and TRBJ1-2, reads EAGVAQSPRYKIIEKRQSVAFWCNPISGHATLYWYQQILGQGPKLLIQFQNNGVVDDSQLPKDRFSAERLKGVDSTLKIQPAKLEDSAVYLCASSVGLLPGGYTFGSGTRLTVV.

In this sample, this clonotype turned up many times. The V call is TRBV7-3, the J call TRBJ2-5; 10 bases are shared with TRBD2. The CDR3 runs to 14 residues. Losses at the gene ends were 9 bases for V and 2 bases for J; bases not matched to a gene: 6. Germline V gives CDR1 SGHTA, CDR2 FQGTGA. CDR3: CARPLAGDQETQYF. The DNA of the CDR3 is TGTGCCAGACCTCTAGCGGGGGATCAAGAGACCCAGTACTTC.

The chain carries TRBV15 and TRBJ1-5; perhaps TRBD1 as D (5 bases). CDR1 is LNHNV and CDR2 is YYDKDF in the germline V gene (reference sequence). This CDR3 has 16 residues. V was trimmed by 5 bases and J by 6 bases, leaving 20 bases between them. DNA of the CDR3: TGTGCCACCAGCCTATACAGTGGGGGTAGCCGTCAGCCCCAGCATTTT. This encodes CATSLYSGGSRQPQHF.

This clonotype was picked up many times. CDR3 amino acids: CSARAERGAQETQYF. CDR3 bases: TGCAGTGCTAGAGCGGAGCGGGGGGCCCAAGAGACCCAGTACTTC. The chain links TRBV20-1 to TRBJ2-5; 9 nucleotides align to TRBD2. CDR1 is DFQATT and CDR2 is SNEGSKA in the germline V gene (reference sequence). Trimming took 1 base from V and 1 from J; bases not matched to a gene: 4. This CDR3 comprises 15 residues.

This clonotype is labeled medium-sized (0.01 to 0.1%). CDR3 DNA: TGTGCCAGCAGCCGCGGGACAGCCGAAAATCAGCCCCAGCATTTT. Its translation: CASSRGTAENQPQHF. The V call is TRBV3-1, the J call TRBJ1-5; TRBD1 agrees at 7 bases. J gave up 4 bases and V 4 bases, and 7 bases lay outside the gene matches. Germline V gene lookup returns CDR1 LGHDT and CDR2 YNNKEL (reference sequence). This CDR3 comprises 15 residues.

This clonotype was recorded at least ten times. The genes are TRBV12-3 or TRBV12-4 and TRBJ2-1; tentatively, D is TRBD2 (5 bases). Trimming removed 5 bases at V and 10 bases at J, with 9 bases between. CDR3 length equals 11 residues. CDR3 loop: CASSRVAEQFF. The CDR3, as DNA: TGTGCCAGCAGTCGGGTAGCGGAGCAGTTCTTC.

To note about this clonotype: This clone may be a read error of a much larger clone one base away. V and J are TRBV7-8 and TRBJ1-1; TRBD1 might be the D (5 bases). The CDR3 consists of 14 residues. Germline CDR1 SGHVS, CDR2 FQNEAQ. The germline V and J ends were trimmed by 1 base and 11 bases, with 17 bases remaining between them. The CDR3 bases are TGTGCCAGCAGCTTAGGGACAAGGGCAACAAGGGCTTTCTTT. Protein: CASSLGTRATRAFF.

This clonotype has at least ten counts. The rearrangement uses TRBV20-1 and TRBJ1-5; D is unclear. Per germline, CDR1 DFQATT and CDR2 SNEGSKA (reference sequence). CDR3 size: 21 residues. V shed 0 bases and J shed 3 bases, with 30 bases lying between them. CDR3 protein: CSARDNHLRGTHGDDNQPQHF. CDR3 nucleotides: TGCAGTGCTAGAGATAACCATCTGAGAGGCACACATGGGGATGACAATCAGCCCCAGCATTTT.